The rows below give T cell receptor beta chains drawn from one sample of a study of T cells after somatic rescue of genetic block. TCRdb keeps only in-frame clones here, not all; method: immunoSEQ multiplex PCR. The sample lists about 68,000 clones, 92% occurring once. Sequenced sample: peripheral blood mononuclear cells (PBMCs). The source is a man in his forties. Each CDR3 is given with its conserved first and last residue. A D gene is named only where the DNA matches it firmly. Not all rows give a size; the values are once, few, many and, for expanded clones, a class.

- | TRBJ1-5 | TRBV19 | - | CASSQGLQPQHF | TGTGCCAGTAGTCAGGGACTCCAGCCCCAGCATTTT
- | TRBJ1-5 | TRBV7-2 | - | CASSSPIGNQPQHF | TGTGCCAGCAGCTCTCCAATCGGCAATCAGCCCCAGCATTTT
- | TRBJ1-4 | TRBV7-9 | - | CASSLDGMGEKLFF | TGTGCCAGCAGCTTAGATGGGATGGGTGAAAAACTGTTTTTT
once | TRBJ2-5 | TRBV4-1 | TRBD1 | CASSRTGGETQYF | TGCGCCAGCAGCCGGACAGGCGGGGAGACCCAGTACTTC
- | TRBJ1-1 | TRBV7-9 | TRBD1 | CASRQGDRGRKAFF | TGTGCCAGCAGACAAGGGGACAGGGGGAGGAAAGCTTTCTTT
- | TRBJ2-5 | TRBV7-9 | TRBD2 | CASSPNPGLAGRQETQYF | TGTGCCAGCAGCCCGAATCCGGGACTAGCGGGAAGACAAGAGACCCAGTACTTC
- | TRBJ2-1 | TRBV18 | TRBD2 | CASSPKRVAGSDEQFF | TGTGCCAGCTCACCCAAACGGGTAGCGGGGAGTGATGAGCAGTTCTTC
few | TRBJ1-5 | TRBV15 | TRBD1 | CATSGDRGLDQPQHF | TGTGCCACCAGCGGGGACAGGGGGCTTGATCAGCCCCAGCATTTT
- | TRBJ2-3 | TRBV12-5 | TRBD2 | CASALRGGQGDTQYF | TGTGCTAGTGCTCTTCGGGGAGGGCAGGGAGATACGCAGTATTTT
- | TRBJ2-5 | TRBV7-9 | - | CASSLYDRQTETQYF | TGTGCCAGCAGCTTATACGATAGACAGACGGAGACCCAGTACTTC
- | TRBJ2-3 | TRBV28 | TRBD2 | CASLAGVIDTQYF | TGTGCCAGTCTAGCGGGAGTTATAGATACGCAGTATTTT
- | TRBJ2-7 | TRBV21-1 | - | CASSHIQVYEQYF | TGTGCCAGCAGCCACATACAGGTCTACGAGCAGTACTTC
- | TRBJ2-7 | TRBV2 | TRBD2 | CASSPGLAGDSYEQYF | TGTGCCAGCAGTCCGGGACTAGCGGGGGACTCCTACGAGCAGTACTTC
- | TRBJ1-6 | TRBV2 | - | CASSVLDYNSPLHF | TGTGCCAGCAGTGTATTAGATTATAATTCACCCCTCCACTTT
few | TRBJ1-6 | TRBV5-4 | TRBD1 | CASTPGQGYSPLHF | TGTGCCAGCACCCCGGGACAGGGTTATTCACCCCTCCACTTT
- | TRBJ2-1 | TRBV5-1 | TRBD1 | CASSYNRGTYNEQFF | TGCGCCAGCAGCTATAACAGGGGCACCTACAATGAGCAGTTCTTC
- | TRBJ1-1 | TRBV7-2 | - | CASSDRPGSTEAFF | TGTGCCAGCAGCGACCGTCCCGGGAGCACTGAAGCTTTCTTT
once | TRBJ2-1 | TRBV19 | TRBD2 | CASSILGAGGQNEQFF | TGTGCCAGTAGTATCCTTGGAGCGGGAGGTCAAAATGAGCAGTTCTTC
- | TRBJ1-2 | TRBV5-1 | TRBD1 | CASSPQGDWGYTF | TGCGCCAGCAGCCCGCAGGGGGACTGGGGCTACACCTTC
- | TRBJ2-7 | TRBV29-1 | TRBD1 | CSVGTGGTYEQYF | TGCAGCGTAGGGACAGGGGGCACCTACGAGCAGTACTTC
- | TRBJ2-6 | TRBV15 | - | CATSRDGGGSTSGANVLTF | TGTGCCACCAGCAGAGATGGAGGGGGCTCTACCTCTGGGGCCAACGTCCTGACTTTC
- | TRBJ2-7 | TRBV2 | - | CASGVGPSSYEQYF | TGTGCCAGCGGAGTGGGCCCCAGCTCCTACGAGCAGTACTTC
- | TRBJ1-3 | TRBV11-2 | - | CASSPLGWSSGNTIYF | TGTGCCAGCAGCCCCCTCGGATGGAGCTCTGGAAACACCATATATTTT
- | TRBJ2-1 | TRBV5-1 | TRBD1 | CASSLTGTGNYNEQFF | TGCGCCAGCAGCTTGACGGGGACAGGGAACTACAATGAGCAGTTCTTC
- | TRBJ1-5 | TRBV7-8 | - | CASSLNRGNQPQHF | TGTGCCAGCAGCCTTAACAGAGGCAATCAGCCCCAGCATTTT
- | TRBJ1-5 | TRBV7-9 | - | CASSLSSNQPQHF | TGTGCCAGCAGCTTGAGCAGCAATCAGCCCCAGCATTTT
- | TRBJ1-2 | TRBV27 | - | CASSPGAGTDVYYGYTF | TGTGCCAGCAGTCCAGGGGCCGGGACGGATGTATACTATGGCTACACCTTC
- | TRBJ2-5 | TRBV27 | - | CASRTGSQETQYF | TGTGCCAGCAGAACAGGCTCCCAAGAGACCCAGTACTTC
- | TRBJ2-3 | TRBV10-1 | TRBD2 | CASGAGVDTQYF | TGCGCCAGCGGGGCGGGAGTGGATACGCAGTATTTT
- | TRBJ2-2 | TRBV29-1 | TRBD1 | CSVGQGANTGELFF | TGCAGCGTCGGACAGGGGGCGAACACCGGGGAGCTGTTTTTT
- | TRBJ2-3 | TRBV5-4 | TRBD2 | CASSLAKSGRFTDTQYF | TGTGCCAGCAGCTTGGCCAAGAGCGGGAGGTTTACAGATACGCAGTATTTT
once | TRBJ2-2 | TRBV6-1 | TRBD1 | CASSPYRGTGELFF | TGTGCCAGCAGTCCTTACAGGGGAACCGGGGAGCTGTTTTTT
- | TRBJ1-5 | TRBV5-6 | - | CASSPSSGHDQPQHF | TGTGCCAGCAGCCCCTCATCGGGACACGATCAGCCCCAGCATTTT
- | TRBJ2-5 | TRBV7-9 | - | CASSPPAPQETQYF | TGTGCCAGCAGCCCACCAGCCCCCCAAGAGACCCAGTACTTC
- | TRBJ2-1 | TRBV28 | TRBD2 | CASSGWMLAGKDEQFF | TGTGCCAGCAGTGGCTGGATGCTAGCGGGCAAGGATGAGCAGTTCTTC
- | TRBJ2-3 | TRBV11-2 | - | CASSLVGADTQYF | TGTGCCAGCAGCTTAGTGGGAGCAGATACGCAGTATTTT
few | TRBJ2-2 | TRBV10-2 | - | CASSEPQGRGTGELFF | TGCGCCAGCAGTGAGCCACAGGGGAGGGGCACCGGGGAGCTGTTTTTT
- | TRBJ2-7 | TRBV27 | TRBD2 | CASSPMLAGSSYEQYF | TGTGCCAGCAGCCCAATGCTAGCGGGTAGCTCCTACGAGCAGTACTTC
- | TRBJ2-7 | TRBV27 | - | CASSLTRGPYEQYF | TGTGCCAGCAGTTTAACTCGGGGTCCCTACGAGCAGTACTTC
- | TRBJ2-3 | TRBV5-8 | - | CASSKGPTDTQYF | TGTGCCAGCAGCAAGGGACCCACAGATACGCAGTATTTT
- | TRBJ2-7 | TRBV11-2 | - | CASSLFAVRQNNYEQYF | TGTGCCAGCAGCTTATTTGCCGTCAGGCAGAACAACTACGAGCAGTACTTC